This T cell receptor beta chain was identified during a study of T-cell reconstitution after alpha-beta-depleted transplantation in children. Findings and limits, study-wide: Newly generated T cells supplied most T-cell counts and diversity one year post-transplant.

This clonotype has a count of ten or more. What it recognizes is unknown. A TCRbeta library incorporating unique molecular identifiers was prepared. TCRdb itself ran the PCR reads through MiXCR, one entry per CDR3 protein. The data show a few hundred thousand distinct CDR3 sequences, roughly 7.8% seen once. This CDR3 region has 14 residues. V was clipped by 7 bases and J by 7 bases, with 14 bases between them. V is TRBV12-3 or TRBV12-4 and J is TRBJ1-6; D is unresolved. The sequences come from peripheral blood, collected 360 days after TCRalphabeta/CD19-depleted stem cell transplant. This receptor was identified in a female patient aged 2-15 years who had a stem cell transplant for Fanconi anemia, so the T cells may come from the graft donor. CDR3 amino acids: CASTDRAWNSPLHF. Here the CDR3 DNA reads TGTGCCAGCACCGACCGAGCATGGAATTCACCCCTCCACTTT.